A single count supports the clone carrying this TCR beta chain. Its specificity is unknown. The sample holds other DNA sequences that translate to the same CDR3. The entry originates in a study of cytomegalovirus exposure and HLA in healthy donors. Background on the study: Approximately 85 million unique TCRs from HLA-typed donors were held in an early release of data. Study-wide findings and caveats: TRBV6-2, TRBV6-3 and some other V segments were unresolvable in 87-base-pair reads. Most observed TCR sequences were rare, whereas some public TCRs were detected in many donors.

PCR was performed using 60 Vbeta and 13 Jbeta primers. Sequencing was performed with immunoSEQ multiplex PCR; in TCRdb, only in-frame clones are kept and a portion is missing. This table has more than 50,000 clones, 75% appearing once. The CDR3 consists of 15 residues. The ends were cut back, 3 bases at V and 4 bases at J, with 15 bases in the middle. From germline, CDR1 is LNHDA and CDR2 SQIVND (reference sequence). This chain links TRBV19 with TRBJ1-2; a possible D gene is TRBD1 (5 bases). This receptor was identified in a woman aged 40 to 49 in good health and CMV-seropositive. Input material: PBMCs. For the CDR3, the DNA is TGTGCCAGTAGTATTGGGGACTCCGAGGGCTATGGCTACACCTTC. Its protein product is CASSIGDSEGYGYTF.